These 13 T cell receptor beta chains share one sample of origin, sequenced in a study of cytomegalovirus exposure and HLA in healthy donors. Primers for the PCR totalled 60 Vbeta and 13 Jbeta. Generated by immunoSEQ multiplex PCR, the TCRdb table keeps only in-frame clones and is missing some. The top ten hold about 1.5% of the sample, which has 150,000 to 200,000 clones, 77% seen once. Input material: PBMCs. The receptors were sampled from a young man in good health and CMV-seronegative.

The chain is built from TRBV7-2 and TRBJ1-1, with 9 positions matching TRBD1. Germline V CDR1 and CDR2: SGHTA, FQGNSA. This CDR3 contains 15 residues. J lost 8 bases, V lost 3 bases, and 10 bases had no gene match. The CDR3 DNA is TGTGCCAGCAGCTTTGCTTCCGGGACAGGGTTGGAAGCTTTCTTT. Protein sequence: CASSFASGTGLEAFF.

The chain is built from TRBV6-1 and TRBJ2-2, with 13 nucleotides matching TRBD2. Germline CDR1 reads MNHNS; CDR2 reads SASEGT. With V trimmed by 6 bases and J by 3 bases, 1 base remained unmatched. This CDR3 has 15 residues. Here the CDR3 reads CASSGLAGDTGELFF. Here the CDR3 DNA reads TGTGCCAGCAGCGGACTAGCGGGGGACACCGGGGAGCTGTTTTTT.

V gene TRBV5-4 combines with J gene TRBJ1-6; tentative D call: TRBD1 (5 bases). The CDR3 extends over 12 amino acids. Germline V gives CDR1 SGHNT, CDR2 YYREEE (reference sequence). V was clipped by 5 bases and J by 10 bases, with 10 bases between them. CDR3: CASSRGESPLHF. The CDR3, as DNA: TGTGCCAGCAGTCGGGGGGAATCACCCCTCCACTTT.

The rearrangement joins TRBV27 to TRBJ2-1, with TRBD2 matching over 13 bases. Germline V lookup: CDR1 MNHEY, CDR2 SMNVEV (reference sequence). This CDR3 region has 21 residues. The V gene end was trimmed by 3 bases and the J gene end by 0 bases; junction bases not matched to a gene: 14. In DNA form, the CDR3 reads TGTGCCAGCAGTTTGGACACCGGGACTAGCGGGGAGATAAGCTCCTACAATGAGCAGTTCTTC. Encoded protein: CASSLDTGTSGEISSYNEQFF.

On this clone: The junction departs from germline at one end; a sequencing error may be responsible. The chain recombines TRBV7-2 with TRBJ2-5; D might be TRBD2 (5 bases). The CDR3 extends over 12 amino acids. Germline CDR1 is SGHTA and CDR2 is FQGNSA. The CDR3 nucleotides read TGTGCCAGCAGCTTAGTAGGCTGGGAGTTGAACTTC. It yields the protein CASSLVGWELNF.

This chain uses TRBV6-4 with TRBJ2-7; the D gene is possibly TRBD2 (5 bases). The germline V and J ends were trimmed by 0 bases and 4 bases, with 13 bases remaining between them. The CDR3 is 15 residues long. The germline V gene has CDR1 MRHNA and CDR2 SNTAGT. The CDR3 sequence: CASSDSSGVGYEQYF. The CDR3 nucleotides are TGTGCCAGCAGTGACTCATCCGGGGTTGGGTACGAGCAGTACTTC.

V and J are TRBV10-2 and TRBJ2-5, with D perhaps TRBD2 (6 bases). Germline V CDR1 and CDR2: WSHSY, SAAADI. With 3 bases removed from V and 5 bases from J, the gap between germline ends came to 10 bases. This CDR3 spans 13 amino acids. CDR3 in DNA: TGCGCCAGCAGTGATGGAGGGACGGAGACCCAGTACTTC. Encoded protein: CASSDGGTETQYF.

The DNA of the CDR3 is TGTGCCAGCAGCCGGGACAGGGACGGTGGAAACACCATATATTTT. Translated: CASSRDRDGGNTIYF. This chain joins TRBV6-5 and TRBJ1-3, with 9 nucleotides matching TRBD1. The germline V gene has CDR1 MNHEY and CDR2 SVGAGI. After removal of 6 bases from V and 3 bases from J, the junction contained 6 bases not matched to a gene. There are 15 residues in the CDR3.

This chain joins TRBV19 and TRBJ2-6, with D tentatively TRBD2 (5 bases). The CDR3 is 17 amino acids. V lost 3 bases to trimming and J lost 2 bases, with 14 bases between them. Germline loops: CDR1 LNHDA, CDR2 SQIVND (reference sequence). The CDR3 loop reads CASSIRRRTAGANVLTF. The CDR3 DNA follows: TGTGCCAGTAGTATCCGGCGGAGGACTGCTGGGGCCAACGTCCTGACTTTC.

The CDR3 DNA sequence: TGCGCCAGCAGTCAATCGAGCCCCGGGACAGGGGACTACGAGCAGTACTTC. Residues: CASSQSSPGTGDYEQYF. V is TRBV23-1 and J is TRBJ2-7; 10 bases match TRBD1. TRBV23-1 is annotated as an ORF whose role is uncertain. This CDR3 has 17 residues. V shed 0 bases, J shed 3 bases, and the junction held 8 bases outside the gene matches.

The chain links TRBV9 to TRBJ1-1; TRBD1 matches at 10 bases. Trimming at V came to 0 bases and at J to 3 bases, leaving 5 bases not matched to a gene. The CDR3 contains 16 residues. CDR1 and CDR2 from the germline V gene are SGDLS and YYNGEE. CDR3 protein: CASSVGGQGIDTEAFF. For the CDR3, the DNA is TGTGCCAGCAGCGTAGGGGGACAGGGGATTGACACTGAAGCTTTCTTT.

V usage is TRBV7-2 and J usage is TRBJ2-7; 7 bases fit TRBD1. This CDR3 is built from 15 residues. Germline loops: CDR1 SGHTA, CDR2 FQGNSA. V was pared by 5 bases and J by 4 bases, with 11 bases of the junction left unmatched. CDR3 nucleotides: TGTGCCAGCAGCCCCCAGACAGGGAACAATTACGAGCAGTACTTC. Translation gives CASSPQTGNNYEQYF.

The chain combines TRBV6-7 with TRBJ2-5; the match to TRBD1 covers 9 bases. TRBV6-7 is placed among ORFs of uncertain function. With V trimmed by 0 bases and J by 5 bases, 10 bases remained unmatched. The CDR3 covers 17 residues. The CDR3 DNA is TGTGCCAGCAGTTACTCGAAGGTACAGGGGGCCGGGGAGACCCAGTACTTC. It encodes CASSYSKVQGAGETQYF.